The clone carrying this T cell receptor (beta chain) was detected a few times. The target antigen is unknown. This entry belongs to a study of blood T cells in healthy people across ages. Study information: Template switching retrieved approximately one barcoded beta molecule for each two T cells. Whole-study results and caveats: Possibly confounding the expanded clonotype changes was the fact that donor CMV status was unknown.

Together with a sample-barcoded 5' primer, a J-beta primer mix was included in a second PCR lasting roughly 6 to 12 cycles. Every molecule of cDNA carried a tag from a template-switch adaptor with 12 random nucleotides. TCRdb independently ran MiXCR on the 5' RACE reads; one entry per CDR3 protein. The table shows 1,800,000 or so distinct CDR3 sequences, with 39% occurring only once. V lost 6 bases, J lost 2 bases, and 16 bases lay in between. Per germline, CDR1 SGHVS and CDR2 FNYEAQ. The CDR3 is made up of 15 amino acids. What was sequenced was blood. The V call is TRBV7-6, the J call TRBJ1-2; maybe TRBD1 (5 bases). The TCR originated in a human donor in good health. The CDR3 region is CASSFGGEANYGYTF. The CDR3 nucleotides read TGTGCCAGCAGTTTCGGGGGGGAGGCGAACTATGGCTACACCTTC.